The 26 T cell receptor beta chains below all came from one sample that was sequenced in a study of blood T cell repertoires in COVID-19. Assay used: immunoSEQ multiplex PCR; TCRdb lists only in-frame clones, some missing. The profile shows approximately 130,000 clones, under 85% of them singletons. The specimen sequenced was PBMCs or T cells enriched from blood (not recorded which). These receptor sequences come from a man aged 30-40 years who had recovered from COVID-19.

The rearrangement joins TRBV11-3 to TRBJ1-2, with D tentatively TRBD1 (5 bases). The germline V gene encodes CDR1 SGHNT and CDR2 YENEEA. Trimming removed 0 bases from V and 4 bases from J, with 12 bases in between. The CDR3 is made up of 15 amino acids. The CDR3 DNA follows: TGTGCCAGCAGCTTAGAATGGGGCATGGGCTATGGCTACACCTTC. This codes for CASSLEWGMGYGYTF.

The chain couples TRBV11-3 to TRBJ2-1; tentatively, D is TRBD2 (5 bases). CDR3 length: 15 amino acids. Germline V gene data show CDR1 as SGHNT and CDR2 as YENEEA. The germline V and J ends were trimmed by 5 bases and 4 bases, with 15 bases remaining between them. The CDR3 is CASSPGLASYNEQFF. The CDR3 DNA sequence: TGTGCCAGCAGCCCCGGGCTAGCCTCTTACAATGAGCAGTTCTTC.

The chain recombines TRBV27 with TRBJ2-3; 9 nucleotides match TRBD2. The CDR3 has 15 amino acids. Per germline, CDR1 MNHEY and CDR2 SMNVEV (reference sequence). Germline trimming cut 2 bases from V and 2 bases from J; bases unmatched to any gene: 2. The CDR3 DNA sequence: TGTGCCAGCAGTTTACGCGGGGGGGTCACAGATACGCAGTATTTT. Translated, it gives CASSLRGGVTDTQYF.

This clone occurred once. The V call is TRBV19, the J call TRBJ2-3; TRBD2 agrees at 9 bases. The V and J ends lost 4 bases and 0 bases, in that order; junction bases with no gene match: 2. This CDR3 has 15 amino acids. Germline CDR1 is LNHDA and CDR2 is SQIVND (reference sequence). CDR3: CASSTTSGSTDTQYF. The CDR3 DNA is TGTGCCAGTAGTACCACTAGCGGGAGCACAGATACGCAGTATTTT.

The chain couples TRBV27 to TRBJ1-2; TRBD1 is a possible D gene (6 bases). Trimming took 6 bases from V and 4 from J, leaving 15 bases between them. The CDR3 length is 14 residues. Germline V gene lookup returns CDR1 MNHEY and CDR2 SMNVEV (reference sequence). The CDR3 loop reads CASSSEQGSYGYTF. The CDR3 bases are TGTGCCAGCAGCTCAGAACAGGGATCCTATGGCTACACCTTC.

V gene TRBV27 combines with J gene TRBJ1-1; D is possibly TRBD1 (5 bases). V dropped 6 bases and J dropped 6 bases, with 17 bases sitting between them. This CDR3 has 14 amino acids. Germline CDR1 MNHEY, CDR2 SMNVEV (reference sequence). CDR3 loop: CASSLGGTAAEAFF. CDR3 coding DNA: TGTGCCAGCAGCTTAGGCGGGACGGCAGCTGAAGCTTTCTTT.

This sequence joins TRBV5-1 and TRBJ2-2, with 7 bases identical to TRBD1. V shed 0 bases and J 2 bases; nucleotides not matched to a gene: 1. The CDR3 is made up of 15 amino acids. Germline V gene lookup returns CDR1 SGHRS and CDR2 YFSETQ. The CDR3 protein is CASSLGGGNTGELFF. DNA for the CDR3: TGCGCCAGCAGCTTGGGAGGGGGCAACACCGGGGAGCTGTTTTTT.

The chain recombines TRBV9 with TRBJ1-2; D gene unclear. Germline CDR1 reads SGDLS; CDR2 reads YYNGEE. The CDR3 covers 12 residues. V was trimmed by 5 bases and J by 8 bases, leaving 13 bases between them. CDR3 in amino acids: CASSPASGGYTF. The CDR3 region has the DNA TGTGCCAGCAGTCCTGCTAGTGGAGGCTACACCTTC. Using reference TRBV9 and TRBJ1-2 for the parts outside the CDR3, the full variable domain is DSGVTQTPKHLITATGQRVTLRCSPRSGDLSVYWYQQSLDQGLQFLIQYYNGEERAKGNILERFSAQQFPDLHSELNLSSLELGDSALYFCASSPASGGYTFGSGTRLTVV.

V gene TRBV3-1 (or the pseudogene TRBV3-2) combines with J gene TRBJ1-2, with 8 bases that match TRBD1. Germline values: CDR1 LGHDT, CDR2 YNNKEL (reference sequence). With 4 bases clipped from V and 8 bases from J, the junction kept 9 bases outside the gene matches. This CDR3 comprises 14 residues. CDR3 nucleotides: TGTGCCAGCAGCCCCTCTGACAGGGGCGGAGGCTACACCTTC. Translation: CASSPSDRGGGYTF.

This clone showed up just once. This rearrangement joins TRBV6-1 to TRBJ1-5, with 7 bases lining up with TRBD1. The junction had 4 bases not matched to a gene; V was cut back by 3 bases and J by 5 bases. The CDR3 is 14 amino acids. The germline CDR1 and CDR2 sequences are MNHNS and SASEGT. CDR3 sequence (DNA): TGTGCCAGCAGTGAGGGGACAGACCATCAGCCCCAGCATTTT. It yields the protein CASSEGTDHQPQHF.

The genes are TRBV7-9 and TRBJ1-1; no firm D call. CDR3 length equals 14 residues. Germline V CDR1 and CDR2: SEHNR, FQNEAQ (reference sequence). V lost 5 bases and J 6 bases, leaving 16 bases between the germline ends. The CDR3 DNA reads TGTGCCAGCAGCCCCGACAAGATCGCCCCTGAAGCTTTCTTT. The encoded protein is CASSPDKIAPEAFF.

The chain employs TRBV11-2 and TRBJ2-3, with D possibly being TRBD2 (7 bases). CDR3 length equals 14 residues. Trimming removed 8 bases from V and 5 bases from J, with 17 bases in between. The germline V gene encodes CDR1 SGHAT and CDR2 FQNNGV. This CDR3 is CASAVGGVVDTQYF. CDR3 nucleotide sequence: TGTGCCAGCGCCGTAGGGGGGGTGGTAGATACGCAGTATTTT.

The chain combines TRBV11-3 with TRBJ2-7; 7 bases fit TRBD1. J was trimmed by 5 bases and V by 3 bases; bases with no gene match: 1. Looked up from germline, CDR1 is SGHNT and CDR2 is YENEEA. This CDR3 has 12 residues. CDR3 nucleotide sequence: TGTGCCAGCAGCTTTACAGGGGACGAGCAGTACTTC. Amino acids: CASSFTGDEQYF. The complete variable domain, with remaining parts taken from reference TRBV11-3 and TRBJ2-7, reads EAGVVQSPRYKIIEKKQPVAFWCNPISGHNTLYWYLQNLGQGPELLIRYENEEAVDDSQLPKDRFSAERLKGVDSTLKIQPAELGDSAVYLCASSFTGDEQYFGPGTRLTVT.

The rearrangement joins TRBV6-6 to TRBJ1-5; TRBD1 agrees at 9 bases. V was pared by 5 bases and J by 6 bases, with 2 bases of the junction left unmatched. The CDR3 is made up of 13 amino acids. The V gene's germline CDR1 is MNHNY and CDR2 SVGAGI (reference sequence). Here the CDR3 DNA reads TGTGCCAGCAGTCGGGACAGGGCTCAGCCCCAGCATTTT. Protein sequence: CASSRDRAQPQHF.

The V and J genes are TRBV7-2 and TRBJ2-7; D not resolved. Germline assignment: CDR1 SGHTA and CDR2 FQGNSA. There are 12 residues in the CDR3. Between the trimmed V and J ends, which lost 4 bases and 3 bases, there was a span of 7 bases. In DNA form, the CDR3 reads TGTGCCAGCAGCTCCTTCGGCTACGAGCAGTACTTC. It is translated as CASSSFGYEQYF.

This clone has only one observation. The chain combines TRBV5-1 with TRBJ2-1, with 9 bases matching TRBD2. The V and J ends lost 0 bases and 3 bases, in that order; junction bases with no gene match: 7. The CDR3 runs 17 residues. The germline V gene encodes CDR1 SGHRS and CDR2 YFSETQ. The CDR3 spells CASSLDQSGGFYNEQFF. CDR3 DNA sequence: TGCGCCAGCAGCTTGGACCAAAGCGGGGGGTTCTACAATGAGCAGTTCTTC.

The gene calls are TRBV6-2 or TRBV6-3 and TRBJ1-2; D not resolved. This CDR3 spans 13 amino acids. CDR1 and CDR2 from the germline V gene are MNHEY and SVGEGT. Trimming took off 6 bases at V and 8 bases at J, with 16 bases between the two ends. This CDR3 is CASSRSTRHGYTF. The CDR3 nucleotides are TGTGCCAGCAGCCGTTCGACAAGACACGGCTACACCTTC.

CDR3 loop: CASSDGQGAGNQPQHF. The DNA for the CDR3 is TGCGCCAGCAGTGATGGACAGGGGGCCGGCAATCAGCCCCAGCATTTT. The chain joins TRBV10-2 to TRBJ1-5; TRBD1 aligns across 11 bases. Germline values: CDR1 WSHSY, CDR2 SAAADI. Losses at the gene ends were 3 bases for V and 2 bases for J; bases not matched to a gene: 3. This CDR3 has 16 amino acids.

This chain links TRBV5-6 with TRBJ2-7, with D possibly being TRBD2 (5 bases). The CDR3 extends over 13 amino acids. Looked up from germline, CDR1 is SGHDT and CDR2 is YYEEEE. Trimming removed 2 bases from V and 5 bases from J, with 11 bases in between. The CDR3 DNA reads TGTGCCAGCAGCTTCGGGAAATTCGACGAGCAGTACTTC. It codes for CASSFGKFDEQYF.

CDR3 DNA: TGTGCCAGCAGTCCCAGAACAGGGGGGAACACTGAAGCTTTCTTT. Translating it yields CASSPRTGGNTEAFF. This rearrangement joins TRBV27 to TRBJ1-1; 8 bases match TRBD1. Looked up from germline, CDR1 is MNHEY and CDR2 is SMNVEV (reference sequence). The CDR3 length is 15 residues. V dropped 5 bases and J dropped 1; count of bases not matched to a gene: 6.

The chain couples TRBV19 to TRBJ1-2; no clear D gene. CDR1 is LNHDA, CDR2 SQIVND, per germline (reference sequence). The CDR3 is made up of 15 amino acids. Deletions cut 1 base from V and 0 bases from J, with 9 bases between. The CDR3: CASSIVPGSNYGYTF. The CDR3 nucleotides read TGTGCCAGTAGTATAGTTCCGGGTTCTAACTATGGCTACACCTTC.

The chain links TRBV9 to TRBJ2-7; TRBD2 matches 11 bases. Germline trimming cut 2 bases from V and 3 bases from J; bases unmatched to any gene: 1. Germline CDR1 SGDLS, CDR2 YYNGEE. The CDR3 has 14 residues. The CDR3 loop is CASSVGLAGYEQYF. In DNA form, the CDR3 reads TGTGCCAGCAGCGTCGGACTAGCGGGCTACGAGCAGTACTTC.

The V call is TRBV29-1, the J call TRBJ1-2; possible D gene TRBD1, 5 bases. Trimming stripped 3 bases from V and 4 bases from J, with 12 bases between. This CDR3 contains 13 residues. Germline V gene sequence: CDR1 SQVTM, CDR2 ANQGSEA. The CDR3 is CSVEFGGFYGYTF. CDR3 DNA: TGCAGCGTTGAGTTTGGGGGGTTCTATGGCTACACCTTC.

CDR3 sequence reads: CASSSQSNSPLHF. The CDR3 DNA reads as TGCGCCAGCAGCTCACAGTCTAATTCACCCCTCCACTTT. The chain combines TRBV5-1 with TRBJ1-6; D is unclear. CDR1 is SGHRS, CDR2 YFSETQ, per germline. V gave up 3 bases and J gave up 6 bases, with 7 bases separating them. The CDR3 covers 13 residues.

This clone was observed once. The V and J genes are TRBV6-1 and TRBJ1-5; the D is unclear. Germline loops: CDR1 MNHNS, CDR2 SASEGT. The CDR3 totals 12 residues. V was clipped by 2 bases and J by 9 bases, with 8 bases between them. The CDR3 region has the DNA TGTGCCAGCAGTGAACGGAGAGCGCCCCAGCATTTT. It codes for CASSERRAPQHF.

The V and J genes are TRBV12-3 or TRBV12-4 and TRBJ2-7; D not certain. The CDR3 covers 12 residues. V was clipped by 1 base and J by 4 bases, with 5 bases between them. The CDR3 region is CASSLGLYEQYF. The CDR3 coding sequence is TGTGCCAGCAGTTTAGGGCTGTACGAGCAGTACTTC.